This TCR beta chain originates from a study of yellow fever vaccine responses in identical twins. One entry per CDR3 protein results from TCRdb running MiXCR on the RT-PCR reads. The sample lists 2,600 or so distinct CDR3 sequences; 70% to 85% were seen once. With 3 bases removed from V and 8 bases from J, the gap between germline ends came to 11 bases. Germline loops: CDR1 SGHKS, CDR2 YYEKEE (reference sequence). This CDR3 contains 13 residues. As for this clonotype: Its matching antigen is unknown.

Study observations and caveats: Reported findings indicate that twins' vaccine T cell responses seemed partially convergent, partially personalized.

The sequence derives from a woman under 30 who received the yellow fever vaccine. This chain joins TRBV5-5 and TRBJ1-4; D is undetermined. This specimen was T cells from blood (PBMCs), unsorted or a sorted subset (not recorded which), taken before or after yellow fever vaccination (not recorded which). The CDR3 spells CASSSTFTEKLFF. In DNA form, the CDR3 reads TGTGCCAGCAGCTCCACATTTACCGAAAAACTGTTTTTT.